Ten or more counts support the clone carrying this TCR beta chain. The entry originates in a study of response to subunit inactivated influenza vaccine. Germline V gives CDR1 LGHNA, CDR2 YNFKEQ. The CDR3 totals 13 residues. Trimming removed 8 bases from V and 2 bases from J, with 11 bases in between. TCRdb reprocessed the RT-PCR reads with MiXCR, giving one entry per CDR3 protein. The sample lists approximately 570,000 distinct CDR3 sequences, around 8% seen once, with 10% to 15% in the top ten. Sequencing was performed on PBMCs from blood, taken roughly 24 months after vaccination. The clonotype comes from a man aged 50-75 years who received an inactivated influenza vaccine. The V call is TRBV4-2, the J call TRBJ2-3, with D perhaps assigned TRBD1 or TRBD2 (5 bases each). The CDR3 loop reads CASGTGPTDTQYF. The CDR3 DNA reads as TGTGCCAGCGGGACGGGACCCACAGATACGCAGTATTTT.